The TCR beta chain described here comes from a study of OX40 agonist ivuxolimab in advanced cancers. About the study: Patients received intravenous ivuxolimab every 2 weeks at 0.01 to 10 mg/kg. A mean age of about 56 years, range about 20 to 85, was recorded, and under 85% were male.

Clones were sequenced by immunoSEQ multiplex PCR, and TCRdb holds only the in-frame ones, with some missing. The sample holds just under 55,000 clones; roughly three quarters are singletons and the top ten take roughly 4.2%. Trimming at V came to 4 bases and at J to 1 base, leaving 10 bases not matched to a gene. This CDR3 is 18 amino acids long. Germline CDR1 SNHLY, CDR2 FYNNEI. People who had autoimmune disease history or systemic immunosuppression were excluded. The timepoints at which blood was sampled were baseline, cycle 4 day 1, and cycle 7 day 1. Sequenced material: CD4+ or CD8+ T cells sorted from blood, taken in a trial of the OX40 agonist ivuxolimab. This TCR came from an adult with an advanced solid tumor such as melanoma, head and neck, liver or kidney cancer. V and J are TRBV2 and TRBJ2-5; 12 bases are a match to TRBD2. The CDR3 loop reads CASSGGVPGLAGQETQYF. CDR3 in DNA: TGTGCCAGCAGTGGTGGGGTACCGGGACTAGCGGGCCAAGAGACCCAGTACTTC. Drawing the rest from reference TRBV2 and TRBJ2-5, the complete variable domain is EPEVTQTPSHQVTQMGQEVILRCVPISNHLYFYWYRQILGQKVEFLVSFYNNEISEKSEIFDDQFSVERPDGSNFTLKIRSTKLEDSAMYFCASSGGVPGLAGQETQYFGPGTRLLVL.